This T cell receptor (beta chain) came from a study of cytomegalovirus exposure and HLA in healthy donors. Study observations and caveats: In a later analysis, across HLA loci, associated TCR counts were highest for DRB1, lowest for HLA-C. Immune exposure information comprised only CMV serostatus.

PCR was performed using 60 Vbeta and 13 Jbeta primers. Produced via immunoSEQ multiplex PCR; TCRdb's table is partial and in-frame only. The sample records some 140,000 clones, almost 80% being singletons. This clone was observed a few times. Antigen specificity is unknown. This clonotype was sampled from a young man in good health and CMV-seronegative. The source material was PBMCs.

The CDR3 protein is CASSQDYRGLYGYTF. The CDR3 DNA is TGCGCCAGCAGCCAAGATTACAGGGGCCTCTATGGCTACACCTTC. The J gene is TRBJ1-2, the V gene TRBV4-3; 7 nucleotides match TRBD1. The CDR3 is 15 amino acids. Trimming at V came to 0 bases and at J to 4 bases, leaving 5 bases not matched to a gene. CDR1 is LGHNA, CDR2 YSLEER, per germline.